This TCR beta chain was recorded in a study of identical twins (dated by TCRdb to about 2016). In the study overall: To test whether fetal clonotypes persist, this study deep-sequenced TCR alpha and beta repertoires from monozygotic twins, from unrelated adults of various ages, and from cord blood. To rule out contamination, the twin experiments were replicated at different times with different library preparation protocols. Results the study describes overall, beyond this receptor: Zero-insertion analyses could be partly confounded by invariant T cells such as MAIT and iNKT, although diverse VJ usage argued against such confounding for most clonotypes. In beta out-of-frame sequences, excess twin sharing was weaker, because having fewer shared sequences lowered the signal-to-noise ratio. Compared with coincidental sharing between unrelated individuals, an excess of low generation-probability sequences was observed among out-of-frame TCR alpha sequences shared between twins. In monozygotic twins, out-of-frame TCR alpha sharing was systematically underestimated by recombination models, although the models agreed with sharing between unrelated individuals. Because the same donors could not be followed over many years, the conclusions depended on cross-sectional statistical analysis. Abundant cord blood beta clonotypes carried fewer insertions; young adult naive repertoires showed a weaker similar trend, while memory repertoires showed none.

CDR1 and CDR2 (SGHVS, FNYEAQ) derive from the germline V gene. Unmatched junction bases come to 2, with V trimmed by 5 bases and J by 8 bases. The CDR3 spans 13 residues, from the cysteine through the phenylalanine. Solely the CDR3 DNA is kept, with 39 bases framed from the first base. Comment on this clonotype: Its antigen target is currently unknown. One base away there is no much larger clone; base qualities are not given.

Every donor in the study was a healthy Caucasian. The twin cohort comprised three pairs of female monozygotic twins, all aged roughly 18 to 29 years. CD4+ and CD8+ T cell populations were isolated with positive isolation kits from Invitrogen. The method behind the library was 5' RACE. The instrument was an Illumina HiSeq 2000. A universal primer binding site was introduced by template switching, and a unique molecular identifier was present in the final cDNA, enabling accurate counting of TCR cDNA molecules. First-strand cDNA for TCR alpha and beta chains was synthesized from specific primers in the conserved constant-segment region. To control for contamination, every cDNA library was double barcoded, receiving both a SMART-Mk sample barcode and Illumina barcodes. TruSeq adapter sequences, together with Illumina sample barcodes, were added in two successive PCR steps. The Illumina HiSeq platform was used with custom primers to sequence TCR alpha and beta cDNA libraries. As for the original processing: Raw reads were processed with MiGEC to extract unique molecular identifiers, and MiXCR was used to determine CDR3 positions. Recombination models were inferred per individual with the repgenHMM and IGoR tools using an EM algorithm. The analysis of shared clonotypes was done with the tcR package in R, with sharing normalized by the product of cloneset sizes. Out-of-frame nonproductive sequences were analyzed to study raw recombination free of thymic and clonal selection effects. Clones were called with MiXCR by TCRdb after fastp trimmed the public reads at Q25, and only in-frame beta chains were retained. One record per CDR3 amino acid sequence lists the most common genes and DNA. These V and J calls derive from TCRdb rather than the authors' analysis. Present in this sample are about 490,000 distinct CDR3 sequences, about 16% of which were seen just once. Jointly, the top ten make up 0.44% of the sample.

The sample was also linked to a second study, of yellow fever vaccine responses in identical twins. As the second paper documents: According to the authors, in identical twins the way T cells responded to vaccination appeared partly convergent and partly personalized. In identical twins, the study followed T cell clones that responded to the vaccine with precision.

The TCR sequence derives from a woman under 30 in good health. The chain links TRBV7-6 with TRBJ1-6; 8 bases in the middle match TRBD1. The sequenced sample consisted of CD4+ T cells sorted from blood. The DNA is TGTGCCAGCAGCATGGACAGGGATTCACCCCTCCACTTT. It specifies CASSMDRDSPLHF.